This TCR beta chain originates from a study of shared clonotypes between healthy human individuals. The CDR3 extends over 13 amino acids. V dropped 3 bases and J dropped 5 bases, with 9 bases sitting between them. Germline V CDR1 and CDR2: SGHNT, YYREEE (reference sequence). Produced via immunoSEQ multiplex PCR; TCRdb's table is partial and in-frame only. The sample lists over a million clones; about 96% were seen once. This clone was found once. This sequence was found in a man aged 25 to 40 in good health. Sequencing was carried out using naive CD4+ T cells sorted from blood. Indicated subset: CD45RA+ positively selected. The chain carries TRBV5-4 and TRBJ1-5; no firm D call. Here the CDR3 DNA reads TGTGCCAGCAGCTATGACCAGGATCAGCCCCAGCATTTT. Translation gives CASSYDQDQPQHF.